The 22 T cell receptor beta chains below come from one sample, sequenced in a study of T cells after yellow fever vaccination. TCRdb analysed the 5' RACE reads with MiXCR anew, one entry per CDR3 protein. This sample yields fewer than 350,000 distinct CDR3 sequences, of which roughly 4% are seen a single time; roughly a quarter belongs to the top ten. Sequencing used PBMCs, obtained on the day of the yellow fever booster vaccination. The receptors were gathered from a man between 18 and 29 years old who received the YFV17D yellow fever vaccine.

This clonotype was observed a few times. The V gene is TRBV7-9, the J gene TRBJ1-3; possibly TRBD1 for D (6 bases). The V gene lost 6 bases and the J gene lost 1 base, with 7 bases spanning the gap. CDR3 size: 13 residues. Germline lookup yields CDR1 SEHNR and CDR2 FQNEAQ (reference sequence). The CDR3 nucleotides read TGTGCCAGCAGAGGGGGATCTGGAAACACCATATATTTT. This encodes CASRGGSGNTIYF.

This clonotype was seen at least ten times. V usage is TRBV5-8 and J usage is TRBJ2-7; 7 bases are a match to TRBD1. J gave up 2 bases and V 5 bases, and 16 bases lay outside the gene matches. The CDR3 consists of 17 residues. CDR1 is SGHTS, CDR2 YDEGEE, per germline. The CDR3 nucleotides read TGTGCCAGCAGGCAGGGGGACCTAAATCGTTTAGCCTACGAGCAGTACTTC. Translating gives CASRQGDLNRLAYEQYF. Together with reference TRBV5-8 and TRBJ2-7, the CDR3 gives the full variable domain: EAGVTQSPTHLIKTRGQQATLRCSPISGHTSVYWYQQALGLGLQFLLWYDEGEERNRGNFPPRFSGRQFPNYSSELNVNALELEDSALYLCASRQGDLNRLAYEQYFGPGTRLTVT.

In this sample, this clonotype turned up many times. This chain joins TRBV15 and TRBJ2-7; TRBD1 is a possible D gene (5 bases). CDR1 and CDR2 (germline): LNHNV, YYDKDF (reference sequence). The length of the CDR3 is 16 residues. The V end was cut by 0 bases, the J end by 5 bases, with 17 bases between. The chain's CDR3 is CATSRDYRLWAHEQYF. The CDR3 DNA reads TGTGCCACCAGCAGAGACTACAGGTTATGGGCCCACGAGCAGTACTTC.

This clonotype was observed many times. V gene TRBV12-3 or TRBV12-4 combines with J gene TRBJ1-4, with 7 bases matching TRBD1. V lost 5 bases to trimming and J lost 0 bases; unmatched junction nucleotides: 3. The length of the CDR3 is 15 residues. CDR3 sequence reads: CASSLTGATNEKLFF. CDR3 in DNA: TGTGCCAGCAGTCTTACAGGGGCAACTAATGAAAAACTGTTTTTT.

This clonotype has just a few counts. The gene calls are TRBV2 and TRBJ1-5, with a possible D match to TRBD1 (5 bases). Trimming cost V 3 bases and J 2 bases, with 11 bases left between them. The CDR3 is made up of 15 amino acids. CDR1 and CDR2 (germline): SNHLY, FYNNEI. The DNA of the CDR3 is TGTGCCAGCAGTGACTGGGGCAGCGGCAATCAGCCCCAGCATTTT. It translates to CASSDWGSGNQPQHF.

This clonotype was observed a handful of times. The J gene is TRBJ2-5, the V gene TRBV7-2, with TRBD2 identical over 14 bases. The germline gives CDR1 SGHTA, CDR2 FQGNSA. This CDR3 has 17 residues. J lost 5 bases, V lost 5 bases, and 10 bases had no gene match. The chain's CDR3 is CASSPRLAGGPDETQYF. The CDR3 DNA sequence: TGTGCCAGCAGCCCTCGACTAGCGGGGGGGCCCGACGAGACCCAGTACTTC.

This clonotype was picked up many times. The gene calls are TRBV5-1 and TRBJ2-5, with 8 nucleotides matching TRBD1. The J segment lost 4 bases and the V segment lost 4 bases, leaving 12 bases of the junction unmatched. Germline CDR1 reads SGHRS; CDR2 reads YFSETQ. The CDR3 extends over 16 amino acids. In nucleotides, the CDR3 is TGCGCCAGCAGCGCCGGAGACTTCACAGGGGGAGAGACCCAGTACTTC. It codes for CASSAGDFTGGETQYF.

The genes are TRBV6-5 and TRBJ2-1; TRBD1 is a possible D gene (7 bases). Germline values: CDR1 MNHEY, CDR2 SVGAGI. This CDR3 has 16 amino acids. V dropped 2 bases and J dropped 4 bases, with 15 bases sitting between them. The CDR3 DNA is TGTGCCAGCAGTTACAGTGGAGGGGGCATTTACAATGAGCAGTTCTTC. Its protein product is CASSYSGGGIYNEQFF.

The table lists this clonotype with many counts. The chain combines TRBV5-1 with TRBJ1-2; maybe TRBD1 (5 bases). Trimming took 4 bases from V and 5 from J, leaving 15 bases between them. CDR1 and CDR2 (germline): SGHRS, YFSETQ. CDR3 size: 14 residues. CDR3 bases: TGCGCCAGCAGCCTCGCAGGGCCCGAATATGGCTACACCTTC. Residues: CASSLAGPEYGYTF. The whole variable domain, filled in from reference TRBV5-1 and TRBJ1-2, reads KAGVTQTPRYLIKTRGQQVTLSCSPISGHRSVSWYQQTPGQGLQFLFEYFSETQRNKGNFPGRFSGRQFSNSRSEMNVSTLELGDSALYLCASSLAGPEYGYTFGSGTRLTVV.

Ten or more counts support this clonotype. The chain combines TRBV7-9 with TRBJ2-6, with a possible D match to TRBD1 (5 bases). Per the germline V gene, CDR1 is SEHNR and CDR2 is FQNEAQ (reference sequence). V gave up 5 bases and J gave up 4 bases, with 12 bases separating them. This CDR3 contains 15 residues. The CDR3 region is CASSRRQRGANVLTF. Written as DNA, the CDR3 is TGTGCCAGCAGCAGAAGACAGAGGGGGGCCAACGTCCTGACTTTC.

This clonotype turned up a few times. The CDR3 protein is CASSLMGEDSGNTIYF. In nucleotides, the CDR3 is TGCGCCAGCAGCTTGATGGGGGAAGACTCTGGAAACACCATATATTTT. The chain employs TRBV5-1 and TRBJ1-3; perhaps TRBD1 as D (5 bases). The germline V gene encodes CDR1 SGHRS and CDR2 YFSETQ. Trimming removed 1 base from V and 0 bases from J, with 11 bases in between. CDR3 length: 16 residues.

The chain combines TRBV5-1 with TRBJ1-4, with D uncertain. Germline assignment: CDR1 SGHRS and CDR2 YFSETQ. This CDR3 has 14 residues. The V gene lost 3 bases and the J gene lost 5 bases, with 11 bases spanning the gap. This CDR3 reads CASSSNGPNEKLFF. The CDR3 DNA follows: TGCGCCAGCAGCTCTAACGGACCGAATGAAAAACTGTTTTTT. The full variable domain, in which reference TRBV5-1 and TRBJ1-4 provide the parts outside the CDR3, is KAGVTQTPRYLIKTRGQQVTLSCSPISGHRSVSWYQQTPGQGLQFLFEYFSETQRNKGNFPGRFSGRQFSNSRSEMNVSTLELGDSALYLCASSSNGPNEKLFFGSGTQLSVL.

This clonotype was detected ten times or more. The V and J genes are TRBV10-1 and TRBJ2-2; D is ambiguous. Trimming removed 4 bases from V and 4 bases from J, with 10 bases in between. The CDR3 is 14 residues long. The germline CDR1 and CDR2 sequences are WNHNN and SYGVQD (reference sequence). CDR3 DNA: TGCGCCAGCAGTGCCCTTAGATTCACCGGGGAGCTGTTTTTT. Residues: CASSALRFTGELFF.

This clonotype came up a few times. The chain joins TRBV7-6 to TRBJ2-7; the match to TRBD2 covers 16 bases. In germline, CDR1 is SGHVS, CDR2 FNYEAQ. CDR3 length: 19 residues. V shed 5 bases and J 1 base; nucleotides not matched to a gene: 11. CDR3 protein: CASSRDFGTSGGESYEQYF. CDR3 bases: TGTGCCAGCAGCCGAGACTTCGGGACTAGCGGGGGGGAGTCCTACGAGCAGTACTTC.

V gene TRBV11-1 combines with J gene TRBJ2-2; D may be TRBD1 (6 bases). V shed 4 bases and J shed 5 bases, with 14 bases lying between them. The CDR3 loop spans 15 amino acids. Germline lookup yields CDR1 SGHAT and CDR2 FQDESV (reference sequence). CDR3 region: CASSSRQERTGELFF. CDR3 coding DNA: TGTGCCAGCAGCTCCCGACAGGAACGGACCGGGGAGCTGTTTTTT.

This clonotype was counted many times. V gene TRBV5-1 combines with J gene TRBJ2-5, with TRBD1 matching 10 bases. The J segment lost 2 bases and the V segment lost 1 base, leaving 2 bases of the junction unmatched. Looked up from germline, CDR1 is SGHRS and CDR2 is YFSETQ. The CDR3 sequence is 15 residues long. The CDR3 DNA reads TGCGCCAGCAGCTTGCTGGGACAGGGGCAAGAGACCCAGTACTTC. Protein: CASSLLGQGQETQYF. Combining the CDR3 with reference TRBV5-1 and TRBJ2-5 gives the whole variable domain KAGVTQTPRYLIKTRGQQVTLSCSPISGHRSVSWYQQTPGQGLQFLFEYFSETQRNKGNFPGRFSGRQFSNSRSEMNVSTLELGDSALYLCASSLLGQGQETQYFGPGTRLLVL.

This clonotype was seen at least ten times. The chain joins TRBV6-2 or TRBV6-3 to TRBJ1-1; no clear D gene. This CDR3 comprises 12 residues. From germline, CDR1 is MNHEY and CDR2 SVGEGT. V was pared by 10 bases and J by 4 bases, with 13 bases between. CDR3 amino acids: CATGGPFTEAFF. In DNA form, the CDR3 reads TGTGCCACTGGAGGACCCTTCACTGAAGCTTTCTTT.

This clonotype was counted at least ten times. The chain employs TRBV9 and TRBJ2-7, with D possibly TRBD1 on 6 matching bases. Per germline, CDR1 SGDLS and CDR2 YYNGEE. Trimming took 4 bases from V and 2 from J, leaving 16 bases between them. The length of the CDR3 is 15 residues. The CDR3 nucleotides are TGTGCCAGCAGCCCCGGGGCAGGGGCCACCTACGAGCAGTACGTC. Translating it yields CASSPGAGATYEQYV.

The chain employs TRBV27 and TRBJ2-7; D is tentatively TRBD1 or TRBD2 (5 bases each). The length of the CDR3 is 13 residues. The germline V gene encodes CDR1 MNHEY and CDR2 SMNVEV (reference sequence). The ends were cut back, 4 bases at V and 4 bases at J, with 11 bases in the middle. CDR3 bases: TGTGCCAGCAGTTCGAGGTGGGGGTACGAGCAGTACGTC. Its protein is CASSSRWGYEQYV.

This clonotype was recorded many times. The rearrangement links TRBV6-5 to TRBJ2-6; 9 bases are a match to TRBD1. Trimming at V came to 6 bases and at J to 0 bases, leaving 6 bases not matched to a gene. This CDR3 contains 17 residues. CDR1 is MNHEY, CDR2 SVGAGI, per germline. CDR3 DNA: TGTGCCAGCAGAGGTGGACAGGGGCCCTCTGGGGCCAACGTCCTGACTTTC. Translation gives CASRGGQGPSGANVLTF.

This clonotype has ten or more counts. V gene TRBV11-2 combines with J gene TRBJ2-2, with 10 nucleotides matching TRBD2. This CDR3 contains 15 residues. From germline, CDR1 is SGHAT and CDR2 FQNNGV. J gave up 7 bases and V 6 bases, and 8 bases lay outside the gene matches. CDR3 sequence reads: CASSTGTSAVGELFF. CDR3 sequence (DNA): TGTGCCAGCAGTACCGGGACTAGCGCCGTCGGGGAGCTGTTTTTT.

This clonotype has ten or more counts. The chain links TRBV5-1 to TRBJ1-1; D is perhaps TRBD1 (5 bases). Deletions cut 7 bases from V and 1 base from J, with 11 bases between. This CDR3 is 13 amino acids long. Germline loops: CDR1 SGHRS, CDR2 YFSETQ. The CDR3 bases are TGCGCCAGCGGCATGAGGGGGAACACTGAAGCTTTCTTT. It specifies CASGMRGNTEAFF.